Here is one TCR beta chain with its context. Its binding antigen is unknown. Base qualities were left out, and no much larger clone turns up one base away. The data were obtained in a study of shared clonotypes between healthy human individuals (dated by TCRdb to the early 2020s). The study in broad terms: The cohort included a few men and two women between 18 and 49 years of age. Per donor, leukapheresis produced somewhere between about 0.85 and 8.9 billion PBMCs. To increase sequencing depth and limit assay-specific biases, different laboratories used diverse techniques to prepare libraries and sequence TCR repertoires. To estimate repertoire size and how much clonotype sharing occurs between individuals, the study deeply sequenced the blood TCR repertoires of five healthy adults.

Study-level results and caveats: Only blood was sampled, and tissue TCR repertoires likely differ from those in blood. Pairwise subsampling indicated that sequencing depth was expected to affect the degree of clonotype sharing among donors. Because the study included a small number of donors, the genetic and exposure-history diversity represented was limited.

TCR CDR3 regions were amplified from genomic DNA by multiplex PCR using the deep immunoSEQ assay. Extracted genomic DNA from each cell subset was spread evenly across all wells of several immunoSEQ 96-well plates, with each plate serving as a replicate. Each replicate PCR for unsorted PBMC received 300 to 350 ng genomic DNA, equal to about 30,000 T cell genomes. Ten immunoSEQ deep assay plates were used to sequence unsorted PBMC genomic DNA. Purified libraries were measured with a Qubit 3.0 fluorometer, size-checked on a Bioanalyzer 2100, and measured again with the KAPA Library Quantification kit. Every immunoSEQ 96-well plate was sequenced on a separate single-read 150-cycle Illumina NextSeq 550 flow cell. The original methods were these. Because only junctional sequences without quality scores were contained in the immunoSEQ output, filtering matching that applied to full-length reads could not be performed. Sequences were annotated with PyIR, a Python wrapper for IgBLAST v1.9, and V/J genes and CDR3 were assigned using IMGT germline references. Reads were removed for weak V/J assignments (E-value above 1e-6), missing CDR3, stop codons, out-of-frame junctions, or ambiguous translated residues. V3J clonotypes were defined as sequences sharing the same inferred V gene, J gene, and CDR3 amino acid sequence. Percentage overlap between repertoires was calculated by dividing the number of shared unique clonotypes by the size of the smaller repertoire. Three approaches were used to assess repertoire richness: RTK rarefaction, the Chao1 estimator, and Recon v2.1 estimates of unobserved clonotypes. Drawn from immuneACCESS, this table holds only the in-frame rearrangements with V and J called that TCRdb kept. Clones are partly lost; checked studies trace under half to an unresolved V gene and leave the rest unexplained. V, J and clone size are those of that table, while D and trimming were read from the DNA. The sample table lists about 520,000 clones, approximately 78% of them with a count of one. About 11% of the sample lies in the top ten.

The donors were healthy, HIV-negative adults who had no recently reported acute infections or vaccinations. Every donor was a Caucasian adult living in Nashville, Tennessee, USA. For unsorted samples, 85 million to 100 million PBMCs were counted, and genomic DNA was extracted using the QIAamp DNA Blood Mini kit. After blood collection by leukapheresis, PBMCs were isolated using Ficoll-Histopaque density gradient centrifugation and then cryopreserved in the vapor phase of liquid nitrogen. V and J are truncated by 1 base and 0 bases respectively, leaving an intervening sequence of 8 bases. The CDR3 measures 15 amino acids from cysteine to phenylalanine. The retained sequence is limited to the CDR3, 45 bases, with the frame set at the first base. From the germline V gene, CDR1 is SGHNT and CDR2 is YENEEA.

The sequenced sample consisted of PBMCs. The rearrangement combines TRBV11-3 with TRBJ2-3; the D segment cannot be called with confidence. The receptor comes from a woman between 35 and 50 years old in good health. Some clones in this sample may be carry-over from other donors' samples. The DNA is as follows: TGTGCCAGCAGCTTAGGGGTATCTAGCACAGATACGCAGTATTTT. This codes for CASSLGVSSTDTQYF.